One and the same sample provided the 11 T cell receptor beta chains below, sequenced in a study of blood T cell repertoires in COVID-19. Some clones are missing from TCRdb's copy, which holds only in-frame ones; the method was immunoSEQ multiplex PCR. This sample has tens of thousands of clones, with approximately 88% found just once. Sequencing was carried out using peripheral blood. The receptors stem from a human donor in a cohort sampled during active COVID-19.

The chain carries TRBV2 and TRBJ2-1; 8 bases are a match to TRBD1. Germline V gives CDR1 SNHLY, CDR2 FYNNEI. The ends lost 7 bases at V and 9 bases at J; junction bases unmatched: 2. This CDR3 region has 11 residues. This CDR3 reads CASIQGVEQFF. CDR3 bases: TGTGCCAGCATACAGGGGGTTGAGCAGTTCTTC.

This rearrangement joins TRBV5-6 to TRBJ2-1; D is uncertain. Trimming pared 2 bases from V and 6 bases from J, leaving 18 bases between. From germline, CDR1 is SGHDT and CDR2 YYEEEE. The CDR3 runs 16 residues. This CDR3 is CASSFSYRVPSNEQFF. CDR3 DNA: TGTGCCAGCAGCTTTTCCTACCGGGTTCCAAGCAATGAGCAGTTCTTC.

CDR3: CSAGDRDYYGYTF. In DNA, the CDR3 is TGCAGTGCTGGTGACCGGGACTACTATGGCTACACCTTC. The chain employs TRBV20-1 and TRBJ1-2; a weak D match, TRBD1 (5 bases). This CDR3 contains 13 residues. Germline V CDR1 and CDR2: DFQATT, SNEGSKA (reference sequence). Trimming removed 5 bases from V and 3 bases from J, with 13 bases in between.

The chain links TRBV7-7 to TRBJ2-3; perhaps TRBD2 as D (5 bases). The germline V gene encodes CDR1 SSHAT and CDR2 FNYEAQ (reference sequence). Trimming removed 5 bases at V and 2 bases at J, with 11 bases between. The CDR3 length is 14 residues. As DNA, the CDR3 is TGTGCCAGCAGCCGGGATCTCCTCACAGATACGCAGTATTTT. It translates to CASSRDLLTDTQYF.

The count of this clone is one. The genes are TRBV28 and TRBJ1-4; the match to TRBD1 covers 7 bases. CDR1 and CDR2 from the germline V gene are MDHEN and SYDVKM. Losses at the gene ends were 4 bases for V and 8 bases for J; bases not matched to a gene: 10. The CDR3 consists of 15 residues. DNA for the CDR3: TGTGCCAGCAGTTCAACACAGGGGTTTTGGGAAAAACTGTTTTTT. Translating it yields CASSSTQGFWEKLFF.

The genes are TRBV18 and TRBJ2-1; 7 bases map to TRBD1. Germline loops: CDR1 KGHSH, CDR2 LQKENI. This CDR3 region has 16 residues. J gave up 5 bases and V 0 bases, and 7 bases lay outside the gene matches. In nucleotides, the CDR3 is TGTGCCAGCTCACCACCTTCGAGACAGGGTAACAATGAGCAGTTCTTC. Amino acid sequence: CASSPPSRQGNNEQFF.

This clone was detected a few times. The chain has TRBV3-1 (or the pseudogene TRBV3-2) and TRBJ1-1; D unresolved. Trimming shortened V by 5 bases and J by 1 base, and 8 bases separated the two germline ends. The germline V gene encodes CDR1 LGHDT and CDR2 YNNKEL (reference sequence). The CDR3 runs 13 residues. CDR3 in amino acids: CASSYRGNTEAFF. In DNA, the CDR3 is TGTGCCAGCAGCTACCGGGGGAACACTGAAGCTTTCTTT.

The chain combines TRBV6-2 or TRBV6-3 with TRBJ2-7; 11 positions match TRBD2. This CDR3 comprises 15 residues. Looked up from germline, CDR1 is MNHEY and CDR2 is SVGEGT. V shed 5 bases and J 0 bases; nucleotides not matched to a gene: 3. CDR3 residues: CASSATSGSSYEQYF. The DNA of the CDR3 is TGTGCCAGCAGTGCCACTAGCGGGAGCTCCTACGAGCAGTACTTC.

The table lists this clone with a few counts. The rearrangement joins TRBV28 to TRBJ1-1; 7 nucleotides agree with TRBD1. After removal of 5 bases from V and 7 bases from J, the junction contained 13 bases not matched to a gene. Germline values: CDR1 MDHEN, CDR2 SYDVKM. This CDR3 contains 15 residues. The CDR3 DNA reads TGTGCCAGCAGTGGAATGGATGGGACAGCCCTTGAAGCTTTCTTT. Amino acids: CASSGMDGTALEAFF.

A word on this clone: The junction departs from the called germline gene at one end, perhaps through a read error. The chain employs TRBV28 and TRBJ2-1; D is unclear. Germline V lookup: CDR1 MDHEN, CDR2 SYDVKM. The CDR3 extends over 12 amino acids. This CDR3 is CASSPTWAGWIF. The CDR3 nucleotides are TGTGCCAGCAGTCCGACCTGGGCCGGTTGGATCTTC.

The V call is TRBV5-1, the J call TRBJ2-7; 9 bases match TRBD1. Germline V lookup: CDR1 SGHRS, CDR2 YFSETQ. With 0 bases clipped from V and 3 bases from J, the junction kept 4 bases outside the gene matches. The CDR3 is made up of 15 amino acids. Here the CDR3 reads CASSLATTGGYEQYF. CDR3 coding DNA: TGCGCCAGCAGCTTGGCTACGACAGGGGGCTACGAGCAGTACTTC.